The T cell receptor beta chain described here comes from a study of cytomegalovirus exposure and HLA in healthy donors. With regard to this clone: Its antigen remains unidentified.

Both 60 Vbeta primers and 13 Jbeta primers went into the PCR. Some clones are missing from TCRdb's copy, which holds only in-frame ones; the method was immunoSEQ multiplex PCR. Of approximately 150,000 clones detected, 75% to 90% appear once; the ten largest clones hold approximately 1.8%. Trimming at V came to 6 bases and at J to 4 bases, leaving 4 bases not matched to a gene. The CDR3 length is 13 residues. Germline CDR1 is PRHDT and CDR2 is FYEKMQ (reference sequence). Broader study findings: Later, an analysis showed that TCR beta chains associated with HLA were more clonally expanded than others that were equally common.

What was sequenced was PBMCs. This receptor was taken from a human donor in good health. This chain joins TRBV13 and TRBJ2-5, with 8 bases lining up with TRBD2. In DNA form, the CDR3 reads TGTGCCAGCAGGGCCGGGAGGGGAGAGACCCAGTACTTC. Amino acid sequence: CASRAGRGETQYF.